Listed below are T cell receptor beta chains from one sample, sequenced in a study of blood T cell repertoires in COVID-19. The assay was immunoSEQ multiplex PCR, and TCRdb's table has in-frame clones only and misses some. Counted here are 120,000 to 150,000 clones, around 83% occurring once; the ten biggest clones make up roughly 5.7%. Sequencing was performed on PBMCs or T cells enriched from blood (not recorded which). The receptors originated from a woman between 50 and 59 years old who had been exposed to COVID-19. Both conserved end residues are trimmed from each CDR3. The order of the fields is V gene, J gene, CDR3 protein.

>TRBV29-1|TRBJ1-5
SVALVEQLLGDTQPQH
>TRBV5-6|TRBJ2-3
ASSTEGAGPRDTQY
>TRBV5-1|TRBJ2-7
ARSWGGGGPYEQY
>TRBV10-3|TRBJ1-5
AISELGQPQH
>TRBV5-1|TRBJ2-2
ASSLGGLAANTGELF
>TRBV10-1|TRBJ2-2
ASSEGLAPGELF
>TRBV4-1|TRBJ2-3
ASSPGLAGAADTQY
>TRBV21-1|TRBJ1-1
ASSKYRGGGQAAEAF
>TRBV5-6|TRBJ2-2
ASSPPADRGAGELF
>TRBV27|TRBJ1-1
ASSSRGRGNGF
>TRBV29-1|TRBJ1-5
SVGGRGQPQH
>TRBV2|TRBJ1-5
ASSESGLRQPQH
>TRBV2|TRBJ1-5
ASSEIRGTISDQPQH
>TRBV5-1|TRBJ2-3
ASSLGAGVADTQY
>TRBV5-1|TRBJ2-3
ASSLGSGSRRTDTQY
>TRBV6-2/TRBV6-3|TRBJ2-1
ASSLDGRGSSYNEQF
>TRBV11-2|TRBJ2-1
ASSLERTSKQF
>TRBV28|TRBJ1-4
ASSSQTGGGEKLF
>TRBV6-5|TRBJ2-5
ASSYGRSQETQY
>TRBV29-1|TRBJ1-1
SVGQTVNTEAF
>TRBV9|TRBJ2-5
ASSVSFRTEGQETQY
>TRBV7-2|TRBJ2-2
ASSFAGLAGGELF
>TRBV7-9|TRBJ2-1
ASSSGTGNEQF
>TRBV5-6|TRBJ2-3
ASRPGLAGVRTDTQY
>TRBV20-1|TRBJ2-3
SASRGQLAGDTQY
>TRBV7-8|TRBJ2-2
ASSATTNTGELF
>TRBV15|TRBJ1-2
ATSRDRDPGYT
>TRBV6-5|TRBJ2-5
ASSYGGGVETQY
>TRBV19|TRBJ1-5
ASSAHRRRGLKLGNQPQH
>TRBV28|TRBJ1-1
ASSPLTGLRGTEAF
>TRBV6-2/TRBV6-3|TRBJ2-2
ASSYTLLTVNGELF
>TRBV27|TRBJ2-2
ASRGNRDPGELF
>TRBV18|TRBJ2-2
ASSRLAENTGELF
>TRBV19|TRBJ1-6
ASGGFGGRNSPPH
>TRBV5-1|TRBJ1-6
ASRDSESNSPLH
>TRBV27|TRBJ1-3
ASSSVGQGFRRNTIY
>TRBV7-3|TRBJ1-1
ASSLYPGGAFEAF
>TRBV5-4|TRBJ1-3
ASSLAGGGNTIY
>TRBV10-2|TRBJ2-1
ASSDLARIAQQF
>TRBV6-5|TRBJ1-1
ASRDQTRTEAF
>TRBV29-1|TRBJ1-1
SASPGHRNTEAF
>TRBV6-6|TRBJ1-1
ASSYSRTEAF
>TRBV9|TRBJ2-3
ASSVASAGGTDTQY
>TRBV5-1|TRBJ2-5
ASSFGSRTGEETQY
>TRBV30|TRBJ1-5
AWSGGGHSSQPQH
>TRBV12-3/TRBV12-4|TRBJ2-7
ASNREGLGEQY
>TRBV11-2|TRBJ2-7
ASSLGSSYEQY
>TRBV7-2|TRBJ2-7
ASSLSRQTYEQY
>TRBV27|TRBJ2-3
ASSFLGPDTQY
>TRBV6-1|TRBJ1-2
ASSEWGQGASYGYT
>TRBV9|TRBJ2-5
ASSPRGQETQY
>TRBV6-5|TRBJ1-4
ASNPTGGREKLF
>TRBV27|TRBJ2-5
ASLRLGKTGETQY